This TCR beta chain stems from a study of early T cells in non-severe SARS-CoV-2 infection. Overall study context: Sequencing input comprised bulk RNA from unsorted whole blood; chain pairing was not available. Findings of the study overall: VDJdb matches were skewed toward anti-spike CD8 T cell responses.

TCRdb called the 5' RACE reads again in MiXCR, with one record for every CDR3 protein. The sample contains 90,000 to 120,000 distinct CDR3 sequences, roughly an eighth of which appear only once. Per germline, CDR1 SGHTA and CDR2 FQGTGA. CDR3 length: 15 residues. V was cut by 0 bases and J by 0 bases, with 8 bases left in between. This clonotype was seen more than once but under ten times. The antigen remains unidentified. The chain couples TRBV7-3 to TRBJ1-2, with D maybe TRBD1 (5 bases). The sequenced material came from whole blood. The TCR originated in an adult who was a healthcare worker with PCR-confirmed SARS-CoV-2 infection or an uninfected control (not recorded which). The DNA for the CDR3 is TGTGCCAGCAGCTTAACCGGGACTACTAACTATGGCTACACCTTC. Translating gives CASSLTGTTNYGYTF.